Below, 32 T cell receptor beta chains from the same sample are listed, as sequenced in a study of STAT5B mutations in CD4+ large granular lymphocyte leukemia. Sequencing used immunoSEQ multiplex PCR; TCRdb keeps in-frame clones, though not all of them. The data show 20,000 or so clones, less than 85% seen once. The specimen was CD4+ T cells from blood buffy coats. These receptors originate from a human donor in good health.

The chain links TRBV7-9 to TRBJ1-1, with D unclear. Germline V gives CDR1 SEHNR, CDR2 FQNEAQ (reference sequence). This CDR3 region has 14 residues. The V end lost 1 base, the J end lost 1 base, and 7 bases lay between the germline ends. CDR3 bases: TGTGCCAGCAGCTTAGGGGCTCAGAACACTGAAGCTTTCTTT. Its protein is CASSLGAQNTEAFF.

The chain links TRBV10-3 to TRBJ2-7; 10 nucleotides align to TRBD2. V lost 7 bases and J lost 5; bases outside the gene matches: 11. CDR3 length: 15 amino acids. CDR1 is ENHRY and CDR2 is SYGVKD in the germline V gene. This CDR3 reads CAITPTSSGSNEQYF. The CDR3, as DNA: TGTGCCATCACTCCAACCTCTAGCGGGAGTAACGAGCAGTACTTC.

The chain recombines TRBV9 with TRBJ2-2; D gene unclear. The germline gives CDR1 SGDLS, CDR2 YYNGEE. V lost 4 bases to trimming and J lost 1 base, with 14 bases between them. CDR3 length: 16 amino acids. The CDR3 loop is CASSLGGPLNTGELFF. CDR3 bases: TGTGCCAGCAGCCTTGGTGGGCCCCTGAACACCGGGGAGCTGTTTTTT.

V gene TRBV6-4 combines with J gene TRBJ2-1; the match to TRBD2 covers 10 bases. This CDR3 has 15 amino acids. V was clipped by 4 bases and J by 9 bases; unmatched bases: 9. The germline gives CDR1 MRHNA, CDR2 SNTAGT. The CDR3 loop is CASSASSGSIGEQFF. The DNA of the CDR3 is TGTGCCAGCAGTGCGTCTAGCGGGAGTATAGGTGAGCAGTTCTTC.

The gene calls are TRBV25-1 and TRBJ1-3; D not resolved. V lost 1 base and J 3 bases, leaving 10 bases between the germline ends. The germline V gene has CDR1 MGHDK and CDR2 SYGVNS. CDR3 size: 15 residues. The chain's CDR3 is CASSELGGIGNTIYF. The CDR3 nucleotides are TGTGCCAGCAGTGAATTGGGTGGGATTGGAAACACCATATATTTT.

The V call is TRBV11-2, the J call TRBJ2-1, with 14 bases matching TRBD2. The CDR3 spans 17 residues. Per germline, CDR1 SGHAT and CDR2 FQNNGV. The V gene end was trimmed by 0 bases and the J gene end by 8 bases; junction bases not matched to a gene: 6. CDR3 nucleotides: TGTGCCAGCAGCTTAGACCAGGGGACTAGCGGGAGATATGAGCAGTTCTTC. It yields the protein CASSLDQGTSGRYEQFF.

This chain links TRBV11-3 with TRBJ2-1; no definite D call. The V gene lost 0 bases and the J gene lost 8 bases, with 8 bases spanning the gap. The germline V gene encodes CDR1 SGHNT and CDR2 YENEEA. CDR3 length: 13 residues. This chain's CDR3 is CASSLDQGYEQFF. The CDR3 DNA sequence: TGTGCCAGCAGCTTAGATCAAGGCTATGAGCAGTTCTTC.

V usage is TRBV27 and J usage is TRBJ2-3; either TRBD1 or TRBD2 may supply D (5 bases each). Trimming left V 5 bases short and J 1 base short, with 13 bases between. CDR1 and CDR2 from the germline V gene are MNHEY and SMNVEV (reference sequence). The CDR3 sequence is 15 residues long. The CDR3 sequence: CASSTPRGRTDTQYF. CDR3 in DNA: TGTGCCAGCAGTACTCCCCGGGGCCGCACAGATACGCAGTATTTT.

This chain joins TRBV19 and TRBJ2-7; D ambiguous. V was clipped by 7 bases and J by 3 bases, with 13 bases between them. The V gene's germline CDR1 is LNHDA and CDR2 SQIVND (reference sequence). This CDR3 is 13 amino acids long. The CDR3: CASTPGPHYEQYF. In DNA, the CDR3 is TGTGCCAGTACCCCGGGCCCTCACTACGAGCAGTACTTC.

The CDR3 protein is CASSPPRGGRAAEQYF. Written as DNA, the CDR3 is TGTGCCAGCTCACCACCGAGAGGCGGGAGGGCCGCCGAGCAGTACTTC. The chain couples TRBV18 to TRBJ2-7, with TRBD2 identical over 9 bases. The V segment lost 0 bases and the J segment 6 bases; nucleotides outside the gene matches: 9. The CDR3 has 16 amino acids. Germline CDR1 reads KGHSH; CDR2 reads LQKENI.

The CDR3, as DNA: TGTGCCAGCAGAGGGACAGGGGGCTCCTGGTACGAGCAGTACTTC. It codes for CASRGTGGSWYEQYF. The chain carries TRBV14 and TRBJ2-7; 12 bases map to TRBD1. The germline V gene encodes CDR1 SGHDN and CDR2 FVKESK. Trimming took 6 bases from V and 4 from J; bases not matched to a gene: 7. This CDR3 region has 15 residues.

CDR3 loop: CAISVGQREHSDTQYF. CDR3 sequence (DNA): TGTGCCATCAGCGTTGGCCAGCGGGAGCATTCAGATACGCAGTATTTT. This chain connects TRBV10-3 to TRBJ2-3; TRBD2 matches at 8 bases. CDR1 and CDR2 (germline): ENHRY, SYGVKD. The CDR3 has 16 amino acids. V shed 6 bases and J 4 bases; nucleotides not matched to a gene: 12.

Remarks on this clone: Sequence at one end of the junction differs from germline and may be a read error. The rearrangement joins TRBV2 to TRBJ1-3; possible D gene TRBD1, 5 bases. The CDR3 contains 13 residues. From germline, CDR1 is SNHLY and CDR2 FYNNEI. Here the CDR3 reads CASSGTLGNTIYF. CDR3 coding DNA: TGTGCCAGCAGCGGGACCCTTGGAAACACCATATACTTT. Filled out from reference TRBV2 and TRBJ1-3, the complete variable domain reads EPEVTQTPSHQVTQMGQEVILRCVPISNHLYFYWYRQILGQKVEFLVSFYNNEISEKSEIFDDQFSVERPDGSNFTLKIRSTKLEDSAMYFCASSGTLGNTIYFGEGSWLTVV.

The chain joins TRBV6-5 to TRBJ2-6; no reliable D call. Germline lookup yields CDR1 MNHEY and CDR2 SVGAGI. V was trimmed by 6 bases and J by 1 base, leaving 7 bases between them. The CDR3 is 14 residues long. The DNA for the CDR3 is TGTGCCAGCAGAACGCCGTCTGGGGCCAACGTCCTGACTTTC. The encoded protein is CASRTPSGANVLTF.

The chain links TRBV30 to TRBJ1-3, with a tentative D call TRBD1 (6 bases). The CDR3 spans 14 residues. In germline, CDR1 is GTSNPN, CDR2 SVGIG (reference sequence). V shed 4 bases and J shed 7 bases, with 17 bases lying between them. In DNA form, the CDR3 reads TGTGCCTGGAATACCCCCGACAGGCGGAACACCATATATTTT. This gives the protein CAWNTPDRRNTIYF.

The chain has TRBV7-9 and TRBJ1-4, with 7 bases aligning to TRBD1. Germline V CDR1 and CDR2: SEHNR, FQNEAQ (reference sequence). The CDR3 totals 15 residues. V lost 0 bases and J lost 3; bases outside the gene matches: 1. CDR3: CASSLADRANEKLFF. CDR3 sequence (DNA): TGTGCCAGCAGCTTAGCTGACAGGGCTAATGAAAAACTGTTTTTT.

This clone has only a few counts. V usage is TRBV15 and J usage is TRBJ2-7; 9 bases line up with TRBD1. The V and J ends lost 0 bases and 4 bases, in that order; junction bases with no gene match: 4. This CDR3 contains 15 residues. Germline lookup yields CDR1 LNHNV and CDR2 YYDKDF (reference sequence). Here the CDR3 reads CATSRDLGQGYEQYF. In DNA form, the CDR3 reads TGTGCCACCAGCAGAGATCTGGGACAGGGATACGAGCAGTACTTC.

The chain uses TRBV6-5 and TRBJ2-7; D is unclear. Germline CDR1 MNHEY, CDR2 SVGAGI. The CDR3 loop spans 15 amino acids. V lost 0 bases and J 0 bases, leaving 9 bases between the germline ends. CDR3 sequence (DNA): TGTGCCAGCAGTTACTCATCGGTCAGCTCCTACGAGCAGTACTTC. Protein: CASSYSSVSSYEQYF.

V gene TRBV28 combines with J gene TRBJ2-3; D uncertain. The CDR3 totals 13 residues. The germline V gene has CDR1 MDHEN and CDR2 SYDVKM. The ends were cut back, 7 bases at V and 3 bases at J, with 11 bases in the middle. The DNA of the CDR3 is TGTGCCAGCATAGGCTATATGACAGATACGCAGTATTTT. Its protein is CASIGYMTDTQYF. The variable domain in full, with the rest retrieved from reference TRBV28 and TRBJ2-3, is DVKVTQSSRYLVKRTGEKVFLECVQDMDHENMFWYRQDPGLGLRLIYFSYDVKMKEKGDIPEGYSVSREKKERFSLILESASTNQTSMYLCASIGYMTDTQYFGPGTRLTVL.

The chain employs TRBV30 and TRBJ1-4, with D perhaps matching TRBD1 (6 bases). Germline CDR1 GTSNPN, CDR2 SVGIG (reference sequence). The CDR3 has 13 residues. CDR3 sequence reads: CAARGGRREKLFF. The CDR3, as DNA: TGTGCGGCAAGGGGGGGGCGGCGTGAAAAACTGTTTTTT. Combining the CDR3 with reference TRBV30 and TRBJ1-4 gives the whole variable domain SQTIHQWPATLVQPVGSPLSLECTVEGTSNPNLYWYRQAAGRGLQLLFYSVGIGQISSEVPQNLSASRPQDRQFILSSKKLLLSDSGFYLCAARGGRREKLFFGSGTQLSVL.

The chain has TRBV20-1 and TRBJ2-7; D may be TRBD1 (6 bases). Between the trimmed V and J ends, which lost 6 bases and 6 bases, there was a span of 9 bases. This CDR3 comprises 10 residues. Germline V gene data show CDR1 as DFQATT and CDR2 as SNEGSKA (reference sequence). The CDR3 DNA sequence: TGCAGTGCCACAGGGCGCGAGCAGTACTTC. Amino acids: CSATGREQYF.

J is TRBJ2-7 and V is TRBV10-1; 7 nucleotides line up with TRBD1. In germline, CDR1 is WNHNN, CDR2 SYGVQD (reference sequence). The J segment lost 8 bases and the V segment lost 4 bases, leaving 5 bases of the junction unmatched. The CDR3 sequence is 12 residues long. This CDR3 is CASSGQGEKQYF. The DNA of the CDR3 is TGCGCCAGCAGTGGACAGGGAGAGAAGCAGTACTTC.

The chain couples TRBV5-5 to TRBJ1-2, with D possibly matching TRBD1 (6 bases). The germline CDR1 and CDR2 sequences are SGHKS and YYEKEE (reference sequence). The ends were cut back, 10 bases at V and 0 bases at J, with 16 bases in the middle. The length of the CDR3 is 14 residues. This CDR3 is CASTWGGPNYGYTF. As DNA, the CDR3 is TGTGCCTCCACATGGGGGGGCCCTAACTATGGCTACACCTTC.

This chain joins TRBV15 and TRBJ2-1; 7 bases map to TRBD2. Germline V gene sequence: CDR1 LNHNV, CDR2 YYDKDF (reference sequence). The J segment lost 6 bases and the V segment lost 5 bases, leaving 1 base of the junction unmatched. The CDR3 is made up of 12 amino acids. CDR3 coding DNA: TGTGCCACCAGCTTAGCGGGCAATGAGCAGTTCTTC. It is translated as CATSLAGNEQFF.

In its sample, this clone was seen a few times. This rearrangement joins TRBV2 to TRBJ2-1, with 11 bases aligning to TRBD2. V dropped 8 bases and J dropped 4; count of bases not matched to a gene: 7. The CDR3 consists of 15 residues. From germline, CDR1 is SNHLY and CDR2 FYNNEI. The CDR3, as DNA: TGTGCCAGCTCAAGGGGACTAGCGGTATACAATGAGCAGTTCTTC. Translation gives CASSRGLAVYNEQFF.

The gene calls are TRBV29-1 and TRBJ2-3; 11 nucleotides match TRBD2. Germline CDR1 and CDR2: SQVTM and ANQGSEA. V was pared by 2 bases and J by 3 bases, with 4 bases of the junction left unmatched. The CDR3 runs 15 residues. The CDR3, as DNA: TGCAGCGTTGAAACCAGACTAGCGGGGACAGATACGCAGTATTTT. Translation: CSVETRLAGTDTQYF.

The CDR3 spells CASSIVLGDYGYTF. In DNA, the CDR3 is TGTGCCAGCAGTATTGTCCTGGGGGACTATGGCTACACCTTC. J is TRBJ1-2 and V is TRBV6-5, with D possibly being TRBD1 (5 bases). Germline V gene lookup returns CDR1 MNHEY and CDR2 SVGAGI. CDR3 length equals 14 residues. V gave up 5 bases and J gave up 3 bases, with 13 bases separating them.

The chain employs TRBV10-3 and TRBJ2-3; the D is unclear. V lost 7 bases and J lost 0, with 5 bases in between. This CDR3 is built from 12 residues. Germline loops: CDR1 ENHRY, CDR2 SYGVKD. In DNA form, the CDR3 reads TGTGCCATCAAGGCTAGCACAGATACGCAGTATTTT. Translation: CAIKASTDTQYF.

The genes are TRBV6-5 and TRBJ2-3; D possibly corresponds to TRBD2 (5 bases). The CDR3 loop spans 12 amino acids. V gave up 5 bases and J gave up 8 bases, with 11 bases separating them. The germline V gene encodes CDR1 MNHEY and CDR2 SVGAGI. The CDR3 loop reads CASSSTRATQYF. Written as DNA, the CDR3 is TGTGCCAGCAGTAGTACGCGGGCTACGCAGTATTTT.

The genes are TRBV19 and TRBJ1-5; no clear D. Germline CDR1 and CDR2: LNHDA and SQIVND (reference sequence). The CDR3 runs 13 residues. Trimming cost V 6 bases and J 5 bases, with 11 bases left between them. CDR3 in amino acids: CASRPWNDQPQHF. CDR3 coding DNA: TGTGCCAGTAGACCTTGGAACGATCAGCCCCAGCATTTT.

The V call is TRBV5-7, the J call TRBJ1-5; 8 bases align to TRBD1. TRBV5-7 qualifies as an ORF whose function is uncertain. The CDR3 has 14 amino acids. V was pared by 4 bases and J by 6 bases, with 6 bases of the junction left unmatched. In nucleotides, the CDR3 is TGTGCCAGCAGCGTCAGGGGGCTTGGTCAGCCCCAGCATTTT. As protein: CASSVRGLGQPQHF.

DNA of the CDR3: TGTGCCTGGAGTATCCAGGGTTTCACTGAAGCTTTCTTT. It specifies CAWSIQGFTEAFF. The chain uses TRBV30 and TRBJ1-1, with a tentative D call TRBD1 (5 bases). The V end lost 2 bases, the J end lost 4 bases, and 11 bases lay between the germline ends. CDR1 GTSNPN and CDR2 SVGIG come from the germline V gene (reference sequence). This CDR3 spans 13 amino acids. The full variable domain, completed using reference TRBV30 and TRBJ1-1, is SQTIHQWPATLVQPVGSPLSLECTVEGTSNPNLYWYRQAAGRGLQLLFYSVGIGQISSEVPQNLSASRPQDRQFILSSKKLLLSDSGFYLCAWSIQGFTEAFFGQGTRLTVV.